These T cell receptor beta chains were read from a single sample in a study of neurological immune-mediated disorders. Each CDR3 protein gets one entry after TCRdb re-called the 5' RACE reads with MiXCR. Of fewer than 60,000 distinct CDR3 sequences detected, 10% appear once; the ten largest clones hold approximately 5%. Sequencing was done on a sample of PBMCs. The receptors derive from a man between 65 and 80 years old with HTLV-1-associated myelopathy (HAM/TSP). Each CDR3 is given with its conserved first and last residue. The order of the fields is V gene, J gene, CDR3 protein.

v_call: TRBV20-1
j_call: TRBJ1-2
cdr3_aa: CSAPTQGPRSGYTF

v_call: TRBV12-3/TRBV12-4
j_call: TRBJ1-5
cdr3_aa: CASSFSSYSNQPQHF

v_call: TRBV2
j_call: TRBJ1-5
cdr3_aa: CASSVGAINQPQHF

v_call: TRBV6-2/TRBV6-3
j_call: TRBJ2-1
cdr3_aa: CASSPGTTSYNEQFF

v_call: TRBV5-1
j_call: TRBJ2-7
cdr3_aa: CASSEGPQGTTHF

v_call: TRBV15
j_call: TRBJ2-1
cdr3_aa: CATSRDREGWNEQFF

v_call: TRBV2
j_call: TRBJ2-1
cdr3_aa: CASSPTSGRQSF

v_call: TRBV5-1
j_call: TRBJ2-1
cdr3_aa: CASSLGLAGDNEQFF

v_call: TRBV20-1
j_call: TRBJ2-7
cdr3_aa: CSAMTSGRATSEQYF

v_call: TRBV5-1
j_call: TRBJ2-5
cdr3_aa: CASSLEAETQYF

v_call: TRBV20-1
j_call: TRBJ2-5
cdr3_aa: CSVTSGSRETQYF

v_call: TRBV20-1
j_call: TRBJ2-1
cdr3_aa: CSARLGHNEQFF

v_call: TRBV14
j_call: TRBJ2-7
cdr3_aa: CASSQDLGGQSYEQYF

v_call: TRBV7-9
j_call: TRBJ2-3
cdr3_aa: CASSAIYTDTQYF

v_call: TRBV20-1
j_call: TRBJ2-7
cdr3_aa: CSATRTSASSYEQYF

v_call: TRBV10-3
j_call: TRBJ2-5
cdr3_aa: CAISDPGRLQETQYF

v_call: TRBV11-2
j_call: TRBJ2-1
cdr3_aa: CASSLERMLLNEQFF

v_call: TRBV7-2
j_call: TRBJ2-1
cdr3_aa: CASSFLSSYNEQFF

v_call: TRBV9
j_call: TRBJ2-7
cdr3_aa: CASSAWGVSSYEQYF

v_call: TRBV20-1
j_call: TRBJ2-7
cdr3_aa: CSANRASGSQQYF

v_call: TRBV5-1
j_call: TRBJ2-1
cdr3_aa: CASSLGGRANNEQFF

v_call: TRBV27
j_call: TRBJ1-5
cdr3_aa: CASSASGTGDSYSNQPQHF

v_call: TRBV7-9
j_call: TRBJ2-7
cdr3_aa: CASSFYICSARPRKLTASYEQYF

v_call: TRBV7-3
j_call: TRBJ2-1
cdr3_aa: CASSLSGSGNEQFF

v_call: TRBV20-1
j_call: TRBJ1-3
cdr3_aa: CSANGQISGNTIYF

v_call: TRBV7-2
j_call: TRBJ2-2
cdr3_aa: CASSLVSVGAGELFF

v_call: TRBV6-5
j_call: TRBJ2-2
cdr3_aa: CASSARSGTGELFF

v_call: TRBV7-3
j_call: TRBJ2-1
cdr3_aa: CASSLAAGSSYNEQFF

v_call: TRBV6-5
j_call: TRBJ1-5
cdr3_aa: CASTEGGNQPQHF

v_call: TRBV6-5
j_call: TRBJ2-7
cdr3_aa: CASSPSDRERDEQYF

v_call: TRBV25-1
j_call: TRBJ2-1
cdr3_aa: CASRSLGVSYNEQFF

v_call: TRBV15
j_call: TRBJ2-1
cdr3_aa: CATSRELAGAPYEQFF

v_call: TRBV6-2/TRBV6-3
j_call: TRBJ2-5
cdr3_aa: CASRGWETQYF

v_call: TRBV18
j_call: TRBJ2-3
cdr3_aa: CASSMGPDTQYF

v_call: TRBV7-2
j_call: TRBJ1-5
cdr3_aa: CASSLVQYNQPQHF

v_call: TRBV6-5
j_call: TRBJ2-7
cdr3_aa: CASSLPSGTGLREQYF

v_call: TRBV24-1
j_call: TRBJ2-2
cdr3_aa: CATSVDSTGELFF

v_call: TRBV7-8
j_call: TRBJ2-1
cdr3_aa: CASSLNTVNEQFF

v_call: TRBV28
j_call: TRBJ2-7
cdr3_aa: CATRIFYEQYF

v_call: TRBV5-6
j_call: TRBJ2-3
cdr3_aa: CASSPVGGATQYF

v_call: TRBV18
j_call: TRBJ2-3
cdr3_aa: CASSDLHRLSTDTQYF

v_call: TRBV18
j_call: TRBJ2-5
cdr3_aa: CASSPGVQETQYF

v_call: TRBV5-5
j_call: TRBJ1-5
cdr3_aa: CPSSSTPRPDQRQHF

v_call: TRBV28
j_call: TRBJ2-3
cdr3_aa: CASTLRGVRGGSMRDTQYF

v_call: TRBV20-1
j_call: TRBJ2-3
cdr3_aa: CSAAVVWGPDTQYF

v_call: TRBV7-2
j_call: TRBJ2-1
cdr3_aa: CASSRTAKGNEQFF

v_call: TRBV20-1
j_call: TRBJ1-2
cdr3_aa: CSARDEGHGYTF

v_call: TRBV12-3/TRBV12-4
j_call: TRBJ2-1
cdr3_aa: CASSFGLSLNEQFF

v_call: TRBV18
j_call: TRBJ2-7
cdr3_aa: CASSPPQGRSYEQYF

v_call: TRBV4-1
j_call: TRBJ1-1
cdr3_aa: CASRGVTVNTEAFF

v_call: TRBV20-1
j_call: TRBJ2-7
cdr3_aa: CSAGTGVNEQYF

v_call: TRBV12-3/TRBV12-4
j_call: TRBJ2-3
cdr3_aa: CASSWGLTNTQYF

v_call: TRBV12-3/TRBV12-4
j_call: TRBJ2-2
cdr3_aa: CASSFATSGNTGELFF

v_call: TRBV7-9
j_call: TRBJ2-7
cdr3_aa: CASSSPGTRRAHEQYF

v_call: TRBV20-1
j_call: TRBJ2-1
cdr3_aa: CSASPLAGGYNEQFF

v_call: TRBV12-3/TRBV12-4
j_call: TRBJ2-3
cdr3_aa: CASSLDSSGAMPTDTQYF